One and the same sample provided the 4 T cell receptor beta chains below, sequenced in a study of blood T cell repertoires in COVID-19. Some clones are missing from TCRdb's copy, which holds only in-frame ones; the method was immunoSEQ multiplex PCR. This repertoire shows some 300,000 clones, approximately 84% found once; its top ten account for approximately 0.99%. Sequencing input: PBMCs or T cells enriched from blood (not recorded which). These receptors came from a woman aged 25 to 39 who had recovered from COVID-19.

Here the CDR3 reads CASSLGGAANEKLFF. CDR3 DNA: TGTGCCAGCAGCTTAGGCGGGGCAGCTAATGAAAAACTGTTTTTT. The chain carries TRBV7-9 and TRBJ1-4; a weak D match, TRBD1 (5 bases). Looked up from germline, CDR1 is SEHNR and CDR2 is FQNEAQ (reference sequence). Between the trimmed V and J ends, which lost 1 base and 3 bases, there was a span of 9 bases. This CDR3 region has 15 residues.

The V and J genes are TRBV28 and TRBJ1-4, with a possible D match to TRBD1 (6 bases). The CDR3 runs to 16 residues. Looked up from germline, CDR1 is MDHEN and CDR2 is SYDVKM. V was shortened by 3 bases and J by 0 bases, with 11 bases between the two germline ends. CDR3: CASSFWGLSTNEKLFF. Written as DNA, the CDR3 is TGTGCCAGCAGTTTCTGGGGGCTGTCAACTAATGAAAAACTGTTTTTT.

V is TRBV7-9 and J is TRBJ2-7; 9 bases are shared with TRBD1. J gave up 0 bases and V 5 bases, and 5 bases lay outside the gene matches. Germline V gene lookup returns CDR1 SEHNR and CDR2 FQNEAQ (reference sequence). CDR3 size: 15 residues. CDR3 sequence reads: CASSQGQGLSYEQYF. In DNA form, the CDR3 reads TGTGCCAGCAGCCAGGGACAGGGACTCTCCTACGAGCAGTACTTC. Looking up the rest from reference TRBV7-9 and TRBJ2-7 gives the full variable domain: DTGVSQNPRHKITKRGQNVTFRCDPISEHNRLYWYRQTLGQGPEFLTYFQNEAQLEKSRLLSDRFSAERPKGSFSTLEIQRTEQGDSAMYLCASSQGQGLSYEQYFGPGTRLTVT.

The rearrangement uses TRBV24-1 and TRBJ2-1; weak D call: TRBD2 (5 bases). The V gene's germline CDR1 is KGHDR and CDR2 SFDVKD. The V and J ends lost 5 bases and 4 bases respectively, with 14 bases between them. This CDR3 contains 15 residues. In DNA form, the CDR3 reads TGTGCCACCAGTGCCTCTACGGGGAGATACAATGAGCAGTTCTTC. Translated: CATSASTGRYNEQFF.